This T cell receptor beta chain was identified in a study of graft-versus-host responses after intestinal transplantation. Study overall: Anti-thymocyte globulin induction preceded roughly 3 years of tacrolimus and steroid maintenance in all recipients. Whole-study findings and limits: Recipient marrow harbored GvH clones, some of which surfaced first in ileum or blood. There was an association between peak levels of circulating GvH clones and early post-transplant HvG declines. Allografts from individuals with graft-donor T cell macrochimerism displayed high graft-versus-host to host-versus-graft clonal ratios.

Method: immunoSEQ multiplex PCR; TCRdb's copy keeps in-frame clones and lacks some. The sample has around 67,000 clones, about 87% seen once; the top ten hold 0.39%. Germline V CDR1 and CDR2: LNHDA, SQIVND (reference sequence). Germline trimming cut 3 bases from V and 5 bases from J; bases unmatched to any gene: 6. There are 14 residues in the CDR3. This clone appeared a single time. No antigen is known for it. The V gene is TRBV19, the J gene TRBJ2-5; 7 nucleotides agree with TRBD1. The sequencing used unstimulated CD4+ T cells sorted from spleen or lymph node cells, collected before transplant. This TCR derives from a human donor who was the organ donor for an intestinal transplant. CDR3 loop: CASSIEGAGETQYF. The CDR3, as DNA: TGTGCCAGTAGTATCGAGGGGGCCGGGGAGACCCAGTACTTC.